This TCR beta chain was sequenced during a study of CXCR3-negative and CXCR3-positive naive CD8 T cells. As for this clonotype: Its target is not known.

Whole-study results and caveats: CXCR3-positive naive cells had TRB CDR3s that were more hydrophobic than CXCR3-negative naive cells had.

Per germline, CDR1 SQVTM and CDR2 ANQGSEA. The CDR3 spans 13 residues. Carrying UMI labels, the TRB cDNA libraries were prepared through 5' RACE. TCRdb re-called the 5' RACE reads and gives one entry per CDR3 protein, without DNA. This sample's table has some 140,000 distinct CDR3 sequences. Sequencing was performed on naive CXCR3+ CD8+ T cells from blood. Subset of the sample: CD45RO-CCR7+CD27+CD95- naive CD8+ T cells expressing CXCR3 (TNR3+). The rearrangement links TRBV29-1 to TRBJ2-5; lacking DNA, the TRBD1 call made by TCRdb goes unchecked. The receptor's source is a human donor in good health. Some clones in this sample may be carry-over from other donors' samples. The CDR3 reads CSVEDSGGETQYF.